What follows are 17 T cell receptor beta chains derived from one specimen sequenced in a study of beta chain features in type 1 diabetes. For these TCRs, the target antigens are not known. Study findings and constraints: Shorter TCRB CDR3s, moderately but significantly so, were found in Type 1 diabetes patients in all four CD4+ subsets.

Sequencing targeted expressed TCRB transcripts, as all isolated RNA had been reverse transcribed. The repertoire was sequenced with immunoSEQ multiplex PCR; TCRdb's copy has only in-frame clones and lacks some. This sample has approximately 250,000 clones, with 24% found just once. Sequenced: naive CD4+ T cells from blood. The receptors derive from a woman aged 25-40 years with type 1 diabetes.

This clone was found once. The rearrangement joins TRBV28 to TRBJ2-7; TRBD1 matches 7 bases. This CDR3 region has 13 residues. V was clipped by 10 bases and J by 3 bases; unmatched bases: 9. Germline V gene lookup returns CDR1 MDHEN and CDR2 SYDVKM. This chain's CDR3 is CATVGQDLYEQYF. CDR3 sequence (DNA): TGTGCCACAGTTGGACAGGACCTCTACGAGCAGTACTTC.

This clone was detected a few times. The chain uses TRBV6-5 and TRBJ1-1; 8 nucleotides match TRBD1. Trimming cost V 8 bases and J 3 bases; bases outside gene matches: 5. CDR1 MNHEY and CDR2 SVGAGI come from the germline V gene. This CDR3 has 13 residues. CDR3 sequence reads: CASSKQGDTEAFF. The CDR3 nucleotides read TGTGCCAGCTCAAAACAGGGGGACACTGAAGCTTTCTTT.

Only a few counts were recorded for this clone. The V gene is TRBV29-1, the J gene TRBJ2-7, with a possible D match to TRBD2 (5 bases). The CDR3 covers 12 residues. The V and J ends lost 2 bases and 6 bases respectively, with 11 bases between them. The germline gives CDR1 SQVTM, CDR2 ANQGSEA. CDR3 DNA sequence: TGCAGCGTTGAACGGGGTGACGGCGAGCAGTACTTC. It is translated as CSVERGDGEQYF.

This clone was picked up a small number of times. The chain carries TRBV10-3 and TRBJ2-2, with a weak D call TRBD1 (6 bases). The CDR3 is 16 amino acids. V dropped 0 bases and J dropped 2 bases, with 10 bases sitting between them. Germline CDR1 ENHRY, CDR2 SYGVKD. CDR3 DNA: TGTGCCATCAGTGAGTCAACAGGGCAAAACACCGGGGAGCTGTTTTTT. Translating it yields CAISESTGQNTGELFF.

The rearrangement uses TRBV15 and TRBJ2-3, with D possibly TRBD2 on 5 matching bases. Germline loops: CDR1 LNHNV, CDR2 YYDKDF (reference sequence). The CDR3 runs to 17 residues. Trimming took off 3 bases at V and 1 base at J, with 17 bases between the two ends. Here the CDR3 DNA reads TGTGCCACCAGCAGGGCACCGAGGACTGGCCGCACAGATACGCAGTATTTT. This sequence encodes CATSRAPRTGRTDTQYF.

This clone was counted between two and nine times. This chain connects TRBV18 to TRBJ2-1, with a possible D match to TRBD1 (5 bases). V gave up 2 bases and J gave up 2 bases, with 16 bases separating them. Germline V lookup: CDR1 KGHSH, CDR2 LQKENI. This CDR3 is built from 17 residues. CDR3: CASSPRGSSLAYNEQFF. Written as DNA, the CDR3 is TGTGCCAGCTCACCAAGGGGCAGCTCTCTTGCCTACAATGAGCAGTTCTTC.

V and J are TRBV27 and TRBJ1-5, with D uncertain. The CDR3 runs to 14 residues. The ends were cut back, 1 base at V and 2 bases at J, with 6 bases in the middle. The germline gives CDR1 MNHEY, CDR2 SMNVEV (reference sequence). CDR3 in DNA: TGTGCCAGCAGTTTATATGTCGGCAATCAGCCCCAGCATTTT. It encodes CASSLYVGNQPQHF.

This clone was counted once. As DNA, the CDR3 is TGTGCCAGCAGTTACGGACTAGCAGACAATGAGCAGTTCTTC. It yields the protein CASSYGLADNEQFF. This chain joins TRBV28 and TRBJ2-1; 8 nucleotides match TRBD2. The V gene end was trimmed by 4 bases and the J gene end by 5 bases; junction bases not matched to a gene: 4. The germline CDR1 and CDR2 sequences are MDHEN and SYDVKM. CDR3 size: 14 residues.

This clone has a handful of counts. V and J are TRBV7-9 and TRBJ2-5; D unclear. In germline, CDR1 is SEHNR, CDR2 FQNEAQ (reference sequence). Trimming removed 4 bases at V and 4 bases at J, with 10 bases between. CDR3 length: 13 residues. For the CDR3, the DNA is TGTGCCAGCAGCTCCCTAAATAGAGAGACCCAGTACTTC. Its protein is CASSSLNRETQYF.

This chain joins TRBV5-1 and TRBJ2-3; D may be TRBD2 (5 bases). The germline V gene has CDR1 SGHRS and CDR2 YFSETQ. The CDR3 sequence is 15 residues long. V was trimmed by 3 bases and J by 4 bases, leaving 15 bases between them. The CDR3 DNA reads TGCGCCAGCAGCTACGGTCCCGAGGGATCAGATACGCAGTATTTT. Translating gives CASSYGPEGSDTQYF.

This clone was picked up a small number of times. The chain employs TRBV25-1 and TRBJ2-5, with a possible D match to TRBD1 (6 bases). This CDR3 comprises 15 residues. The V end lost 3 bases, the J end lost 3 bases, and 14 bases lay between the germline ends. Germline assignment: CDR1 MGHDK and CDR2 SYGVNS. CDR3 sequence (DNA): TGTGCCAGCAGTGATTACACAGGGATGGAAGAGACCCAGTACTTC. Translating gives CASSDYTGMEETQYF.

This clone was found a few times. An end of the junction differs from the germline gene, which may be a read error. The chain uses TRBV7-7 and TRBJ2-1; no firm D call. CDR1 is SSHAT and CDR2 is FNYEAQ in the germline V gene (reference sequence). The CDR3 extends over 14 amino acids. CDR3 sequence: CASSQSRSYNEQFF. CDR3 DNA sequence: TGTGCTAGCAGCCAAAGTCGGTCATACAATGAGCAGTTCTTC.

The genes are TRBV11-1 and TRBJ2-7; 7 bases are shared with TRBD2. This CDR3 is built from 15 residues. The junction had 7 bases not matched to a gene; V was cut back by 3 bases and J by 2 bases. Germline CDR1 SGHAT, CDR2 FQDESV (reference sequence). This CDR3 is CASSFRSGYTYEQYF. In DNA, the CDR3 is TGTGCCAGCAGCTTTCGTAGCGGGTACACCTACGAGCAGTACTTC.

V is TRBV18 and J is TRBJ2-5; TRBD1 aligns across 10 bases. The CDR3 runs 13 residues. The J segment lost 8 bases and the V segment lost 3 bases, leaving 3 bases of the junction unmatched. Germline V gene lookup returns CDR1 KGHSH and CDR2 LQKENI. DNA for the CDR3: TGTGCCAGCTCACCTGGGACAGGGGACACCCAGTACTTC. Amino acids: CASSPGTGDTQYF.

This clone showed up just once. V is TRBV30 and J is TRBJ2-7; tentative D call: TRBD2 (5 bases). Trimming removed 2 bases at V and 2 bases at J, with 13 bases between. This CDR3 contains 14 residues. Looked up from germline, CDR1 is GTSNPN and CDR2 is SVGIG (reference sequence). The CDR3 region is CAWSPDFLTYEQYF. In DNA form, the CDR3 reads TGTGCCTGGAGTCCGGACTTCCTAACCTACGAGCAGTACTTC.

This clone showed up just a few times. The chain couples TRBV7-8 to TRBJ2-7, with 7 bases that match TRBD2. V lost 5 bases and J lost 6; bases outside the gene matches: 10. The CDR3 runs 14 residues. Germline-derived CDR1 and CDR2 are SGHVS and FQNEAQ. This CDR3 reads CASSTWTSVGEQYF. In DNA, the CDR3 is TGTGCCAGCAGCACATGGACTAGTGTCGGCGAGCAGTACTTC.

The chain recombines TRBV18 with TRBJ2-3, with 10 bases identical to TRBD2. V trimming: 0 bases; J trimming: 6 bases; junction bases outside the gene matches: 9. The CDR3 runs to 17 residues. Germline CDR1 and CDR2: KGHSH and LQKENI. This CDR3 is CASSPPGAGGPRDTQYF. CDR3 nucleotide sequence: TGTGCCAGCTCACCACCAGGAGCGGGAGGGCCAAGGGATACGCAGTATTTT.